This is a list of T cell receptor beta chains from one sample in a study of T cell responses to AZD1222 COVID-19 vaccine. The data were produced by immunoSEQ multiplex PCR, yet TCRdb's version contains in-frame clones alone and is incomplete. This table holds some 52,000 clones, approximately 88% found once. The sample consisted of peripheral blood, taken 28 days after the second AZD1222 dose. The receptors stem from an adult who received the AZD1222 COVID-19 vaccine. CDR3s include the opening cysteine and the closing phenylalanine or tryptophan. The D gene is left open where the match is weak. Only some rows state a clone size, as once, few, many or a class for expanded clones.

d_call,j_call,v_call,clone_size,cdr3_aa,cdr3_nt
-,TRBJ2-7,TRBV6-1,-,CASSEAGLAYGEQYF,TGTGCCAGCAGTGAAGCGGGGCTAGCCTACGGGGAGCAGTACTTC
TRBD1,TRBJ1-2,TRBV10-3,-,CAIGQGNGYTF,TGTGCCATCGGACAGGGCAATGGCTACACCTTC
-,TRBJ1-1,TRBV9,-,CASSLGTVGLEAFF,TGTGCCAGCAGCCTGGGAACAGTCGGGCTAGAAGCTTTCTTT
-,TRBJ1-5,TRBV7-3,-,CASSLRGVGNQPQHF,TGTGCCAGCAGCTTAAGGGGAGTAGGCAATCAGCCCCAGCATTTT
TRBD1,TRBJ1-5,TRBV19,once,CASTILGTGRAQPQHF,TGTGCCAGTACCATCCTAGGGACAGGGCGGGCTCAGCCCCAGCATTTT
TRBD1,TRBJ2-7,TRBV5-1,-,CASSSGGSYEQYF,TGCGCCAGCAGCTCAGGGGGCTCCTACGAGCAGTACTTC
-,TRBJ2-7,TRBV28,-,CASLGGAAYEQYF,TGTGCCAGCTTGGGCGGGGCCGCCTACGAGCAGTACTTC
-,TRBJ1-2,TRBV28,-,CASKSYLGGPGLYGYTF,TGTGCCAGCAAGTCGTATTTAGGCGGGCCGGGGCTCTATGGCTACACCTTC
-,TRBJ2-1,TRBV5-4,few,CASTHPGSSYNEQFF,TGTGCCAGCACCCACCCGGGGAGCTCCTACAATGAGCAGTTCTTC
TRBD1,TRBJ2-7,TRBV30,-,CAWSRDRAYEQYF,TGTGCCTGGAGTCGGGACAGGGCCTACGAGCAGTACTTC
-,TRBJ2-2,TRBV3-1/TRBV3-2,-,CASSPVHTGELFF,TGTGCCAGCAGCCCTGTTCACACCGGGGAGCTGTTTTTT
-,TRBJ1-5,TRBV6-1,-,CASSESSSPWRQPQHF,TGTGCCAGCAGTGAATCGTCTTCCCCGTGGCGTCAGCCCCAGCATTTT
-,TRBJ2-7,TRBV6-1,-,CASSESLQGPYEQYF,TGTGCCAGCAGTGAAAGTTTACAGGGACCCTACGAGCAGTACTTC
-,TRBJ1-2,TRBV7-8,-,CASSLGGKGRYGYTF,TGTGCCAGCAGCTTAGGAGGCAAAGGGCGCTATGGCTACACCTTC
TRBD1,TRBJ1-2,TRBV10-3,-,CAISPDRERGYTF,TGTGCCATCAGCCCAGACAGGGAGAGAGGCTACACCTTC
-,TRBJ2-5,TRBV2,-,CASDPGPSRGTQYF,TGTGCCAGTGACCCGGGACCATCCCGAGGGACCCAGTACTTC
-,TRBJ2-6,TRBV5-8,-,CASSLARGTGANVLTF,TGTGCCAGCAGCTTGGCCCGGGGTACTGGGGCCAACGTCCTGACTTTC
TRBD2,TRBJ2-3,TRBV29-1,-,CSVGGMTSGSTDTQYF,TGCAGCGTTGGGGGGATGACTAGCGGGAGTACAGATACGCAGTATTTT
-,TRBJ2-7,TRBV7-2,once,CASSLLRGGEQYF,TGTGCCAGCAGCTTACTCAGGGGGGGCGAGCAGTACTTC
TRBD2,TRBJ2-5,TRBV30,-,CAWSVGIAGETQYF,TGTGCCTGGAGTGTGGGAATAGCGGGAGAGACCCAGTACTTC
TRBD1,TRBJ1-1,TRBV4-2,-,CASSQPGTGGVWTEAFF,TGTGCCAGCAGCCAACCCGGGACAGGGGGCGTCTGGACTGAAGCTTTCTTT
-,TRBJ1-2,TRBV28,-,CASTPQGMLNYGYTF,TGTGCCAGCACCCCCCAGGGGATGCTTAACTATGGCTACACCTTC